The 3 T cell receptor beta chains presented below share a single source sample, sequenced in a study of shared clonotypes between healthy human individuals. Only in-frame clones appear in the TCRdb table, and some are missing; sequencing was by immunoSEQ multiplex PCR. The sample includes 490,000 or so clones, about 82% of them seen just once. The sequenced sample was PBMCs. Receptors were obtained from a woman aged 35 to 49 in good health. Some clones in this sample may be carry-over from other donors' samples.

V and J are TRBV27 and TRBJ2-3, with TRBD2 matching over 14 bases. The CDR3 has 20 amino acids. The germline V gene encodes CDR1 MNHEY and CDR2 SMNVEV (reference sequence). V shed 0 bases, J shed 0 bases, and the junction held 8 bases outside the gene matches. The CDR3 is CASSLSAGLAGEPSTDTQYF. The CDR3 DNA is TGTGCCAGCAGTTTATCGGCGGGACTAGCGGGAGAGCCTAGCACAGATACGCAGTATTTT.

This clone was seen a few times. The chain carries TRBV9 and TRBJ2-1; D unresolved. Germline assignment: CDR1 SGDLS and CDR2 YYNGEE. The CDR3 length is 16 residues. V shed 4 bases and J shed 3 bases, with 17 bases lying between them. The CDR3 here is CASSPEPGYIYNEQFF. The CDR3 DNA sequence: TGTGCCAGCAGCCCCGAACCTGGGTATATCTACAATGAGCAGTTCTTC.

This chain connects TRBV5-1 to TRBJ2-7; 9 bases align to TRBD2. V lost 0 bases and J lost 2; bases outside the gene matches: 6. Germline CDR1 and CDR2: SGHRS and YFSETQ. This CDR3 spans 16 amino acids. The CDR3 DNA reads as TGCGCCAGCAGCTTGGTTGGGACTAGCCCCACCTACGAGCAGTACTTC. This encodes CASSLVGTSPTYEQYF.